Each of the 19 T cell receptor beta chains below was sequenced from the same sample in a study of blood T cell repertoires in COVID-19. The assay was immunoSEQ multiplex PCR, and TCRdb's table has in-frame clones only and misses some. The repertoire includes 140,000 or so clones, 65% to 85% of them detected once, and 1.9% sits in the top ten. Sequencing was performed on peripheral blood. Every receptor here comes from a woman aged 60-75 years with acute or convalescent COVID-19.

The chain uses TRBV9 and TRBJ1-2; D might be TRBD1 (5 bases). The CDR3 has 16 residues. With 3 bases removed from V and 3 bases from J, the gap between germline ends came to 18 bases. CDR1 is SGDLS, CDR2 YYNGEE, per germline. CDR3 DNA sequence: TGTGCCAGCAGCGAGAAAAACGGGGGTTCCCACTATGGCTACACCTTC. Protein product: CASSEKNGGSHYGYTF.

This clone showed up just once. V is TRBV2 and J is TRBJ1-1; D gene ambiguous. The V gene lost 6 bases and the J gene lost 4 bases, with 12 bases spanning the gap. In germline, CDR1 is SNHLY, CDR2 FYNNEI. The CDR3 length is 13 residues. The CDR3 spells CASSFSAITEAFF. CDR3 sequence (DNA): TGTGCCAGCAGCTTCTCCGCGATCACTGAAGCTTTCTTT. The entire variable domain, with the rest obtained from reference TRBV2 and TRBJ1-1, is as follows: EPEVTQTPSHQVTQMGQEVILRCVPISNHLYFYWYRQILGQKVEFLVSFYNNEISEKSEIFDDQFSVERPDGSNFTLKIRSTKLEDSAMYFCASSFSAITEAFFGQGTRLTVV.

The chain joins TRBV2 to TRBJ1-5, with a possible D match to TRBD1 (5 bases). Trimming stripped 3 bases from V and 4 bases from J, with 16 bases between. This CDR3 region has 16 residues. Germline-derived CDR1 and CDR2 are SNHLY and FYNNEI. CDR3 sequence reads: CASSDQGRVVNQPQHF. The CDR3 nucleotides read TGTGCCAGCAGTGACCAGGGCAGGGTCGTAAATCAGCCCCAGCATTTT.

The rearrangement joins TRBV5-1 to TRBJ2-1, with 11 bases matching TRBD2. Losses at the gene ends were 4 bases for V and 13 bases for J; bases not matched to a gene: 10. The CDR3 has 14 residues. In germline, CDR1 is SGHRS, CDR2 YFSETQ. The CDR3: CASSLLTSGSFQFF. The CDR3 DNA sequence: TGCGCCAGCAGCCTTCTCACTAGCGGGAGTTTTCAGTTCTTC.

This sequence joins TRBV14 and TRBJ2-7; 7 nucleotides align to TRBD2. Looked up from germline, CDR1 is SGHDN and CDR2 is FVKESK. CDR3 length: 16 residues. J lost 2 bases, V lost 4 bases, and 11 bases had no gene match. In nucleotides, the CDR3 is TGTGCCAGCAGCCCAAGAAGCGGGAATTTTCCCTACGAGCAGTACTTC. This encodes CASSPRSGNFPYEQYF.

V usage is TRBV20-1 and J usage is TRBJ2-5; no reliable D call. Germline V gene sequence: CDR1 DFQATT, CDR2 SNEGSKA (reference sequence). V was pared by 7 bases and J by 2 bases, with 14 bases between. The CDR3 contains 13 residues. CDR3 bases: TGCAGTGTTAGTCCACTACCACAAGAGACCCAGTACTTC. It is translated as CSVSPLPQETQYF.

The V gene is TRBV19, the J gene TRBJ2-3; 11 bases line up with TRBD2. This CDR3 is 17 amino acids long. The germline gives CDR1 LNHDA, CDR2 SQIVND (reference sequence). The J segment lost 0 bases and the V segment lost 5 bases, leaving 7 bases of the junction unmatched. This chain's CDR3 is CASSLAGGASSTDTQYF. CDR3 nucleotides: TGTGCCAGTAGTCTAGCGGGAGGTGCCTCTAGCACAGATACGCAGTATTTT.

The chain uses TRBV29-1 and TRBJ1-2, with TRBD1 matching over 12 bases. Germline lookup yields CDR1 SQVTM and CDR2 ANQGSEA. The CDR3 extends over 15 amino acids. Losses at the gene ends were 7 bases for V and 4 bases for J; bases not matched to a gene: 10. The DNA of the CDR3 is TGCAGCGACCACCTCCGGGACAGGGGGCCCTATGGCTACACCTTC. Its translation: CSDHLRDRGPYGYTF.

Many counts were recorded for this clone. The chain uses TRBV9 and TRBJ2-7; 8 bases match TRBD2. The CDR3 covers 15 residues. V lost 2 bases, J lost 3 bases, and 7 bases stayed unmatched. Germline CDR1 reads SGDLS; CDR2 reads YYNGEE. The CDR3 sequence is CASSVSGSPNYEQYF. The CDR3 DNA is TGTGCCAGCAGCGTGAGCGGGAGCCCCAACTACGAGCAGTACTTC.

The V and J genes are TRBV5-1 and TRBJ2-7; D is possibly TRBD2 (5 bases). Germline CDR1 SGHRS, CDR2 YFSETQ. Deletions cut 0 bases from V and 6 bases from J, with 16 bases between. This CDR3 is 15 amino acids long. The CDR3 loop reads CASSLAGLVEGEQYF. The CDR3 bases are TGCGCCAGCAGCTTGGCCGGGTTGGTCGAGGGCGAGCAGTACTTC.

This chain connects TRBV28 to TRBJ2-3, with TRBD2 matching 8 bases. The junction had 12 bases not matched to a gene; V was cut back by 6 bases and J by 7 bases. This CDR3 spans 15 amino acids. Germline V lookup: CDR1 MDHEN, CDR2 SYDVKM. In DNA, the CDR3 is TGTGCCAGCAGCCCAATAGGGGCGGGAGGAAATACGCAGTATTTT. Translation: CASSPIGAGGNTQYF.

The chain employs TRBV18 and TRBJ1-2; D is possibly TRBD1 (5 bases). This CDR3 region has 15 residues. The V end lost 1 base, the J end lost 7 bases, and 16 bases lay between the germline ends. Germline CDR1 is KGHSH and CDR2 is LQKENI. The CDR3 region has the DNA TGTGCCAGCTCACCACGTGGCAGGGATGAAGGTGGCTACACCTTC. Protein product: CASSPRGRDEGGYTF.

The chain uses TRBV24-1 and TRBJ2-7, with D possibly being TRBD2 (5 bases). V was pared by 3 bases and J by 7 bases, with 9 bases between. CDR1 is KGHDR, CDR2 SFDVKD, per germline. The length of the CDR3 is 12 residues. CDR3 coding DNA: TGTGCCACCAGTGATCCAGGAGGAGAGCAGTACTTC. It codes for CATSDPGGEQYF.

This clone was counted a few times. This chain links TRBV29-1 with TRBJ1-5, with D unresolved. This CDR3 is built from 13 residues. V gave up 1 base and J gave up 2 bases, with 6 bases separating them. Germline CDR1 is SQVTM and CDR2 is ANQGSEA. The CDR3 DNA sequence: TGCAGCGTTGAAGGGGAGGGCAATCAGCCCCAGCATTTT. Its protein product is CSVEGEGNQPQHF.

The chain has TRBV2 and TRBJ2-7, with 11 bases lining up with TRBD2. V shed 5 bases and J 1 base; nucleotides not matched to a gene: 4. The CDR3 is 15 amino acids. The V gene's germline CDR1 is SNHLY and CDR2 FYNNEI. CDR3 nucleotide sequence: TGTGCCAGCAGTCCTACTAGCGGGAGTTCCTACGAGCAGTACTTC. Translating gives CASSPTSGSSYEQYF.

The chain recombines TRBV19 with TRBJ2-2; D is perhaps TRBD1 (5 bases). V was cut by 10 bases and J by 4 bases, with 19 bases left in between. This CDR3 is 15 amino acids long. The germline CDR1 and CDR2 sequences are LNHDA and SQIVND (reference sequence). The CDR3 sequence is CATKPQGLFTGELFF. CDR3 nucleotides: TGTGCCACCAAGCCGCAGGGATTGTTCACCGGGGAGCTGTTTTTT. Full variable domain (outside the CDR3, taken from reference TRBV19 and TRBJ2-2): DGGITQSPKYLFRKEGQNVTLSCEQNLNHDAMYWYRQDPGQGLRLIYYSQIVNDFQKGDIAEGYSVSREKKESFPLTVTSAQKNPTAFYLCATKPQGLFTGELFFGEGSRLTVL.

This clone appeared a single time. The CDR3 sequence is CASSQESGGASGRSYNEQFF. As DNA, the CDR3 is TGCGCCAGCAGCCAAGAGTCTGGGGGAGCTAGCGGAAGATCCTACAATGAGCAGTTCTTC. The rearrangement uses TRBV4-1 and TRBJ2-1, with 7 nucleotides matching TRBD2. Per the germline V gene, CDR1 is MGHRA and CDR2 is YSYEKL. The CDR3 loop spans 20 amino acids. The ends lost 0 bases at V and 1 base at J; junction bases unmatched: 15.

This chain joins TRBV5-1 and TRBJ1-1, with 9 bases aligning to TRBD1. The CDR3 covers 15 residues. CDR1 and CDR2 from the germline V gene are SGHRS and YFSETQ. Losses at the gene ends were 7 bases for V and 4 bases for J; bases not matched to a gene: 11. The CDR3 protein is CASRLTGQGSTEAFF. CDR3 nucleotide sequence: TGCGCCAGCCGTCTAACCGGACAGGGGAGCACTGAAGCTTTCTTT.

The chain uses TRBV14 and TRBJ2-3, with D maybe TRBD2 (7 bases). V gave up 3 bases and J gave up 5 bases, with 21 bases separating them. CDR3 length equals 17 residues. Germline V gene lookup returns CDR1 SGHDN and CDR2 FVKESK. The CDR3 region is CASSHFPLAEGGDTQYF. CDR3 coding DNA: TGTGCCAGCAGCCACTTCCCTCTAGCGGAGGGGGGAGATACGCAGTATTTT.